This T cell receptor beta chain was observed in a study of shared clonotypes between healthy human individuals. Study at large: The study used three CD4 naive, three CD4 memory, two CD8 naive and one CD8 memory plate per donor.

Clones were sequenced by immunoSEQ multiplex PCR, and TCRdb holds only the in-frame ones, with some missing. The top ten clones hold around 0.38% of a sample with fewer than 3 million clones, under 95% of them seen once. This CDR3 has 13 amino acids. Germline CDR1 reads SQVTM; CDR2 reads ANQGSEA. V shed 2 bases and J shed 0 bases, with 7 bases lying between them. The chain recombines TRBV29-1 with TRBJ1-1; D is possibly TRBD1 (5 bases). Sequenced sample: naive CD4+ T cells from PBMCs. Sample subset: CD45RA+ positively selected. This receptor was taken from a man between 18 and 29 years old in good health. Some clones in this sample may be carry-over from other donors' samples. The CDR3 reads CSVEWGLNTEAFF. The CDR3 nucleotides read TGCAGCGTTGAATGGGGACTGAACACTGAAGCTTTCTTT.